The next 20 T cell receptor beta chains were all read from a single sample in a study of regulatory T cells in long-lasting Graves disease. Time point given: persistent/refractory GD, antithyroid drugs over 5 years with positive TRAb. Following extraction of RNA from PBMCs, that RNA was used to make the TCR library. Both iRepertoire HTBI primers and Arm-PCR of CDR3 regions were used to build the TCR beta libraries. TCRdb passed the multiplex PCR reads through MiXCR, listing each CDR3 protein once. The sample carries a few hundred thousand distinct CDR3 sequences, 20% to 25% recorded once. Source: peripheral blood mononuclear cells (PBMCs), taken when the disease was refractory, from a patient treated with antithyroid drugs. All receptors come from a female donor with Graves disease.

The V gene is TRBV7-9, the J gene TRBJ1-4; TRBD1 matches 11 bases. CDR1 is SEHNR, CDR2 FQNEAQ, per germline (reference sequence). The CDR3 loop spans 13 amino acids. V shed 10 bases and J 6 bases; nucleotides not matched to a gene: 4. CDR3 amino acids: CATPGQGDEKLFF. The CDR3 DNA follows: TGTGCCACCCCGGGACAGGGGGATGAAAAACTGTTTTTT.

The chain has TRBV7-2 and TRBJ2-5; 7 bases align to TRBD2. The junction had 2 bases not matched to a gene; V was cut back by 3 bases and J by 1 base. Germline CDR1 reads SGHTA; CDR2 reads FQGNSA. This CDR3 has 14 residues. CDR3 in amino acids: CASSFQRGQETQYF. Here the CDR3 DNA reads TGTGCCAGCAGCTTCCAGCGGGGCCAAGAGACCCAGTACTTC.

V gene TRBV5-6 combines with J gene TRBJ2-5; weak D call: TRBD2 (6 bases). Germline CDR1 and CDR2: SGHDT and YYEEEE. This CDR3 has 14 amino acids. With 4 bases removed from V and 5 bases from J, the gap between germline ends came to 15 bases. This CDR3 is CASSTPGGTETQYF. As DNA, the CDR3 is TGTGCCAGCAGCACGCCGGGCGGGACGGAGACCCAGTACTTC.

This sequence joins TRBV6-5 and TRBJ2-5; 7 nucleotides agree with TRBD1. Trimming took 3 bases from V and 5 from J; bases not matched to a gene: 6. There are 14 residues in the CDR3. In germline, CDR1 is MNHEY, CDR2 SVGAGI. The CDR3, as DNA: TGTGCCAGCAGTTATTCGGGACAGACGGAGACCCAGTACTTC. Amino acid sequence: CASSYSGQTETQYF.

This clonotype turned up a few times. The V and J genes are TRBV28 and TRBJ2-3; TRBD2 matches 12 bases. Germline assignment: CDR1 MDHEN and CDR2 SYDVKM. V gave up 4 bases and J gave up 4 bases; unmatched junction bases: 3. The CDR3 runs 15 residues. As DNA, the CDR3 is TGTGCCAGCAGTTCCCTAGCGGGAGGGTCAGATACGCAGTATTTT. Translating gives CASSSLAGGSDTQYF.

There are a few counts of this clonotype. The chain links TRBV6-5 to TRBJ2-5; 8 bases fit TRBD2. The CDR3 has 15 amino acids. Trimming cost V 3 bases and J 5 bases; bases outside gene matches: 8. CDR1 MNHEY and CDR2 SVGAGI come from the germline V gene. The CDR3 bases are TGTGCCAGCAGTTATATCAGCGGGAGACGGGAGACCCAGTACTTC. This codes for CASSYISGRRETQYF.

Many counts were recorded for this clonotype. The chain recombines TRBV7-2 with TRBJ2-7, with D hard to call. Per germline, CDR1 SGHTA and CDR2 FQGNSA. CDR3 length: 14 residues. V lost 4 bases, J lost 2 bases, and 12 bases lay in between. CDR3 in amino acids: CASSSSAATYEQYF. CDR3 nucleotides: TGTGCCAGCAGCTCATCGGCGGCGACCTACGAGCAGTACTTC. Using reference TRBV7-2 and TRBJ2-7 for the parts outside the CDR3, the full variable domain is GAGVSQSPSNKVTEKGKDVELRCDPISGHTALYWYRQSLGQGLEFLIYFQGNSAPDKSGLPSDRFSAERTGGSVSTLTIQRTQQEDSAVYLCASSSSAATYEQYFGPGTRLTVT.

This clonotype came up a few times. This CDR3 reads CASSLRGLPTYEQYF. In DNA, the CDR3 is TGTGCCAGCAGCCTCAGGGGGCTACCCACCTACGAGCAGTACTTC. This chain links TRBV13 with TRBJ2-7, with 8 bases identical to TRBD1. Germline V gene sequence: CDR1 PRHDT, CDR2 FYEKMQ (reference sequence). Trimming removed 5 bases from V and 2 bases from J; junction bases left unmatched: 8. The CDR3 has 15 residues.

Notes on this clonotype: At one end the junction does not follow the germline gene, possibly because of a read error. The rearrangement joins TRBV2 to TRBJ1-5; TRBD1 matches 12 bases. The CDR3 runs 15 residues. In germline, CDR1 is SNHLY, CDR2 FYNNEI. CDR3 loop: CANSGDRGQYQPQHF. CDR3 sequence (DNA): TGTGCCAACAGTGGGGACAGGGGGCAGTATCAGCCCCAGCATTTT.

This clonotype was found many times. The V and J genes are TRBV7-8 and TRBJ2-5, with a weak D call TRBD2 (7 bases). V lost 3 bases and J 1 base, leaving 12 bases between the germline ends. Germline CDR1 is SGHVS and CDR2 is FQNEAQ. This CDR3 comprises 15 residues. The CDR3 DNA is TGTGCCAGCAGCTTCAGGGGAGGGCTCCAAGAGACCCAGTACTTC. This encodes CASSFRGGLQETQYF.

This clonotype has only a few counts. The DNA of the CDR3 is TGCAGTGCTAGAGGTCCCGGACCACTCTACGAGCAGTACTTC. Encoded protein: CSARGPGPLYEQYF. V and J are TRBV20-1 and TRBJ2-7, with D hard to call. The CDR3 is 14 residues long. V dropped 1 base and J dropped 3 bases, with 13 bases sitting between them. CDR1 DFQATT and CDR2 SNEGSKA come from the germline V gene (reference sequence).

In this sample, this clonotype turned up many times. V gene TRBV28 combines with J gene TRBJ2-2; the match to TRBD1 covers 8 bases. CDR1 and CDR2 from the germline V gene are MDHEN and SYDVKM. The CDR3 is 15 residues long. V lost 7 bases and J lost 3; bases outside the gene matches: 7. The CDR3 sequence is CASTPGGADTGELFF. The CDR3 DNA follows: TGTGCCAGCACCCCAGGGGGCGCCGACACCGGGGAGCTGTTTTTT.

A note on this clonotype: This sequence may be a read error, since a much larger clone differs from it by one base. This chain connects TRBV6-1 to TRBJ2-5; 9 bases fit TRBD2. CDR3 length: 14 amino acids. Germline lookup yields CDR1 MNHNS and CDR2 SASEGT. The CDR3 protein is CASSLAGVRGTQYF. Written as DNA, the CDR3 is TGCGCCAGCAGCTTAGCGGGAGTTCGGGGGACCCAGTACTTC.

This chain uses TRBV24-1 with TRBJ2-1; weak D call: TRBD2 (6 bases). The CDR3 runs to 13 residues. Trimming stripped 3 bases from V and 8 bases from J, with 10 bases between. From germline, CDR1 is KGHDR and CDR2 SFDVKD. CDR3 amino acids: CATSDHTSYEQFF. DNA of the CDR3: TGTGCCACCAGTGATCATACTAGCTATGAGCAGTTCTTC.

This clonotype was seen a single time. A read error may be the cause here, since a much bigger clone is one base away. This chain links TRBV7-2 with TRBJ1-5, with D maybe TRBD1 (6 bases). Per germline, CDR1 SGHTA and CDR2 FQGNSA. With 4 bases removed from V and 3 bases from J, the gap between germline ends came to 16 bases. The CDR3 runs 16 residues. The CDR3 region has the DNA TGTGCCAGCAGCTCTAAGGGAGGGGGACTCAATCAGCCCCAGCATTTT. Translated, it gives CASSSKGGGLNQPQHF.

The rearrangement uses TRBV27 and TRBJ2-7; 7 bases line up with TRBD2. This CDR3 is built from 15 residues. V gave up 5 bases and J gave up 4 bases; unmatched junction bases: 11. Germline CDR1 and CDR2: MNHEY and SMNVEV (reference sequence). The CDR3 reads CASSREANGAYEQYF. As DNA, the CDR3 is TGTGCCAGCAGTCGGGAGGCAAACGGGGCTTACGAGCAGTACTTC.

The table lists this clonotype with a few counts. The rearrangement uses TRBV20-1 and TRBJ2-7; D unresolved. Trimming cost V 5 bases and J 3 bases, with 8 bases left between them. Germline values: CDR1 DFQATT, CDR2 SNEGSKA (reference sequence). The CDR3 extends over 11 amino acids. In DNA, the CDR3 is TGCAGTGCTCTAGGACGCTACGAGCAGTACTTC. The encoded protein is CSALGRYEQYF.

About this clonotype itself: One end of the junction does not line up with germline, which may come from a read error. The gene calls are TRBV9 and TRBJ2-4; unclear D gene. Germline CDR1 SGDLS, CDR2 YYNGEE. The CDR3 spans 9 residues. This chain's CDR3 is CASGDPLDF. For the CDR3, the DNA is TGTGCCAGCGGAGACCCGTTGGACTTC.

The chain uses TRBV6-1 and TRBJ1-2, with 7 positions matching TRBD1. V dropped 5 bases and J dropped 7; count of bases not matched to a gene: 10. Germline assignment: CDR1 MNHNS and CDR2 SASEGT. The CDR3 length is 14 residues. CDR3 in DNA: TGTGCCAGCAGTCCTACAGGGGCCCCCCCTGGCTACACCTTC. It translates to CASSPTGAPPGYTF.

This clonotype was seen only a few times. This sequence joins TRBV5-4 and TRBJ2-7; 8 positions agree with TRBD2. CDR3 size: 15 residues. Germline V lookup: CDR1 SGHNT, CDR2 YYREEE (reference sequence). J was trimmed by 2 bases and V by 1 base; bases with no gene match: 5. For the CDR3, the DNA is TGTGCCAGCAGCTTGCCCGGGCGGGGGGCCTACGAGCAGTACTTC. Translation: CASSLPGRGAYEQYF. Combining the CDR3 with reference TRBV5-4 and TRBJ2-7 gives the whole variable domain ETGVTQSPTHLIKTRGQQVTLRCSSQSGHNTVSWYQQALGQGPQFIFQYYREEENGRGNFPPRFSGLQFPNYSSELNVNALELDDSALYLCASSLPGRGAYEQYFGPGTRLTVT.